The sequence of this T cell receptor beta chain was determined in a study of blood T cell repertoires in COVID-19. Study context: The United States, Italy and Spain were the sources of the acute and convalescent COVID-19 samples.

In the source study's methods: Estimates of nucleated cell counts were drawn from the amplification of reference gene primers. Assay: immunoSEQ multiplex PCR; the TCRdb copy retains only in-frame clones and omits some. The DNA gave D and trimming, while V, J and clone size come from that table. The repertoire holds hundreds of thousands of clones, with around four fifths as singletons. This TCR derives from a woman in her thirties or forties with active or convalescent COVID-19. The material sequenced was peripheral blood.

This CDR3 reads CATSDTTLTDTQYF. CDR3 bases: TGTGCCACCTCGGATACTACCCTCACAGATACGCAGTATTTT. V is TRBV27 and J is TRBJ2-3, with D hard to call. The germline V and J ends were trimmed by 10 bases and 2 bases, with 16 bases remaining between them. CDR3 size: 14 residues. Germline CDR1 reads MNHEY; CDR2 reads SMNVEV (reference sequence).